The 15 T cell receptor beta chains below were found in one sample sequenced in a study of metastatic and nonmetastatic thyroid tumors. TCRdb redid the clone calls on the PCR reads using MiXCR. This sample carries 7,500 to 10,000 clones, 11% of them seen once, and the ten largest clones take around 7.1%. Prior to thyroid surgery, none of the patients had received any treatment. Sequencing was done on a sample of tumor tissue. The receptor source for this set is a female donor with papillary thyroid cancer or a benign thyroid nodule (not recorded which). Some clones in this sample may be carry-over from other donors' samples.

This clone is labeled as medium-sized. This sequence joins TRBV12-3 or TRBV12-4 and TRBJ1-6; a weak D match, TRBD1 (5 bases). CDR3 length: 13 amino acids. V was pared by 4 bases and J by 15 bases, with 16 bases between. CDR3 DNA: TGTGCCAGCAGTTCATATAAGGGGTCTGACCTCCACTTT. Its translation: CASSSYKGSDLHF.

This clone has a handful of counts. The chain has TRBV12-3 or TRBV12-4 and TRBJ1-3, with TRBD1 as a possible D gene (5 bases). V shed 3 bases and J shed 0 bases, with 9 bases lying between them. The CDR3 is 15 residues long. The CDR3, as DNA: TGTGCCAGCAGTTTCTGGGGGAACTCTGGAAACACCATATATTTT. The encoded protein is CASSFWGNSGNTIYF.

As regards this clone: As the CDR3 is not closed by the conserved phenylalanine or tryptophan, this likely results from a read error. The V call is TRBV18, the J call TRBJ2-3; perhaps TRBD2 as D (5 bases). The CDR3 contains 15 residues. Germline V lookup: CDR1 KGHSH, CDR2 LQKENI. CDR3 sequence reads: CSSSPLVLASNTQYI. The CDR3 nucleotides are TGTTCCAGCTCACCACTTGTGCTAGCAAGCAATACGCAGTATATT.

This clone was recorded many times. The chain links TRBV29-1 to TRBJ2-1, with TRBD2 as a possible D gene (5 bases). The germline V and J ends were trimmed by 0 bases and 0 bases, with 24 bases remaining between them. The CDR3 is 20 residues long. CDR1 is SQVTM, CDR2 ANQGSEA, per germline. The CDR3 DNA sequence: TGCAGCGTTGAAGATTTGTCGACACCGAGGGAACTAAGCTCCTACAATGAGCAGTTCTTC. It encodes CSVEDLSTPRELSSYNEQFF.

This clone is categorized as medium-sized. The rearrangement joins TRBV19 to TRBJ1-6, with TRBD1 as a possible D gene (5 bases). CDR1 is LNHDA, CDR2 SQIVND, per germline (reference sequence). This CDR3 is 13 amino acids long. V lost 7 bases and J 5 bases, leaving 9 bases between the germline ends. Here the CDR3 reads CASTREDNSPLHF. Here the CDR3 DNA reads TGTGCCAGTACCAGGGAGGATAATTCACCCCTCCACTTT.

This clone was picked up a small number of times. The gene calls are TRBV10-1 and TRBJ2-1, with D tentatively TRBD1 (5 bases). Trimming took 11 bases from V and 10 from J, leaving 18 bases between them. The CDR3 contains 12 residues. Per germline, CDR1 WNHNN and CDR2 SYGVQD (reference sequence). CDR3 sequence: CASIRWGAEQFF. As DNA, the CDR3 is TGCGCCTCCATCCGGTGGGGCGCCGAGCAGTTCTTC.

The genes are TRBV20-1 and TRBJ1-1; D uncertain. The V gene's germline CDR1 is DFQATT and CDR2 SNEGSKA (reference sequence). The CDR3 is 14 amino acids. The V gene lost 3 bases and the J gene lost 4 bases, with 15 bases spanning the gap. DNA for the CDR3: TGCAGTGCTAGTAAGGCAGTTGTGAGCACTGAAGCTTTCTTT. Amino acids: CSASKAVVSTEAFF.

Within the sample, this clone is medium-sized (0.01 to 0.1%). The chain joins TRBV27 to TRBJ2-1, with unresolved D. This CDR3 is 14 amino acids long. V lost 4 bases, J lost 9 bases, and 16 bases lay in between. The germline V gene encodes CDR1 MNHEY and CDR2 SMNVEV (reference sequence). The chain's CDR3 is CASSSKLPRGEQFF. The CDR3 nucleotides are TGTGCCAGCAGTTCCAAGCTCCCTCGAGGTGAGCAGTTCTTC.

The chain combines TRBV28 with TRBJ2-2, with D perhaps TRBD1 (5 bases). Germline values: CDR1 MDHEN, CDR2 SYDVKM. V shed 6 bases and J shed 7 bases, with 21 bases lying between them. The CDR3 covers 16 residues. The CDR3: CASSRVDMWLNGELFF. DNA of the CDR3: TGTGCCAGCAGCCGGGTGGACATGTGGCTTAACGGGGAGCTGTTTTTT.

This clone is classed as medium-sized. The chain couples TRBV6-2 or TRBV6-3 to TRBJ1-4, with D tentatively TRBD1 (5 bases). Germline V lookup: CDR1 MNHEY, CDR2 SVGEGT. The CDR3 is 15 residues long. Trimming cost V 6 bases and J 2 bases, with 13 bases left between them. The CDR3 here is CASRSLRVTNEKLFF. The CDR3 coding sequence is TGTGCCAGCAGATCGCTCAGGGTGACTAATGAAAAACTGTTTTTT.

A remark on this clone: At one end the junction does not follow the germline gene, possibly because of a read error. The chain combines TRBV6-2 or TRBV6-3 with TRBJ1-5, with D tentatively TRBD1 (6 bases). This CDR3 comprises 15 residues. Germline assignment: CDR1 MNHEY and CDR2 SVGEGT. This CDR3 is CASSYSGGGDHPQHF. The CDR3 nucleotides read TGTGCCAGCAGCTACTCGGGGGGCGGGGATCATCCCCAACATTTT.

In this sample, this clone turned up many times. The rearrangement uses TRBV14 and TRBJ2-3; D call uncertain. Germline V gene lookup returns CDR1 SGHDN and CDR2 FVKESK. V gave up 2 bases and J gave up 1 base, with 7 bases separating them. The CDR3 runs 14 residues. CDR3 nucleotides: TGTGCCAGCAGCCAATCAGGCGGCACAGATACGCAGTATTTT. Translation: CASSQSGGTDTQYF.

This clone has ten or more counts. The J gene is TRBJ2-2, the V gene TRBV9, with D possibly TRBD1 on 7 matching bases. Trimming took off 0 bases at V and 5 bases at J, with 11 bases between the two ends. The CDR3 extends over 15 amino acids. The germline V gene encodes CDR1 SGDLS and CDR2 YYNGEE. This CDR3 is CASSVGPGGTGELFF. CDR3 sequence (DNA): TGTGCCAGCAGCGTAGGTCCAGGGGGGACCGGGGAGCTGTTTTTT. Supplemented by reference TRBV9 and TRBJ2-2, the full variable domain reads DSGVTQTPKHLITATGQRVTLRCSPRSGDLSVYWYQQSLDQGLQFLIQYYNGEERAKGNILERFSAQQFPDLHSELNLSSLELGDSALYFCASSVGPGGTGELFFGEGSRLTVL.

This clone was detected many times. This sample also contains other DNA sequences that code for the same CDR3. This chain uses TRBV4-1 with TRBJ2-5; 11 bases match TRBD2. Germline CDR1 reads MGHRA; CDR2 reads YSYEKL. Trimming took 4 bases from V and 4 from J; bases not matched to a gene: 5. CDR3 length equals 15 residues. CDR3 loop: CASSPGLAVGETQYF. The CDR3 bases are TGCGCCAGCAGCCCGGGACTAGCGGTGGGAGAGACCCAGTACTTC.

In its sample, this clone is medium-sized (0.01 to 0.1%). V and J are TRBV6-5 and TRBJ1-1; D is perhaps TRBD1 (6 bases). This CDR3 comprises 13 residues. Germline CDR1 and CDR2: MNHEY and SVGAGI. The germline V and J ends were trimmed by 0 bases and 7 bases, with 9 bases remaining between them. CDR3 nucleotide sequence: TGTGCCAGCAGTTACTCCGGGGGGCTTGAAGCTTTCTTT. Encoded protein: CASSYSGGLEAFF.